This T cell receptor beta chain stems from a study of T cell responses to AZD1222 COVID-19 vaccine. The study's findings and limits: White British donors predominated, females outnumbered males, and clonal diversity was possibly underestimated. Once two AZD1222 doses were given, Spike-specific TCR breadth and depth went up. Dominant at 160-218 and 743-854, vaccine-associated CD4 TCRs also spanned spike.

Germline loops: CDR1 SGHNT, CDR2 YENEEA. V dropped 0 bases and J dropped 5 bases, with 16 bases sitting between them. The CDR3 is made up of 16 amino acids. Notes on this clone: The antigen remains undetermined.

Libraries were prepared by immunoSEQ multiplex PCR; TCRdb keeps only in-frame clonotypes and omits some of them. The sample includes approximately 210,000 clones, about 94% of them seen just once. The V gene is TRBV11-3, the J gene TRBJ1-2; no clear D. The sequence was obtained from an adult who received the MenACWY meningococcal vaccine as a control. The specimen comprised peripheral blood, sampled 28 days after the second dose of the MenACWY control vaccine. Here the CDR3 DNA reads TGTGCCAGCAGCTTAGATCGTTTCGGGGAAGAGTATGGCTACACCTTC. The encoded protein is CASSLDRFGEEYGYTF.